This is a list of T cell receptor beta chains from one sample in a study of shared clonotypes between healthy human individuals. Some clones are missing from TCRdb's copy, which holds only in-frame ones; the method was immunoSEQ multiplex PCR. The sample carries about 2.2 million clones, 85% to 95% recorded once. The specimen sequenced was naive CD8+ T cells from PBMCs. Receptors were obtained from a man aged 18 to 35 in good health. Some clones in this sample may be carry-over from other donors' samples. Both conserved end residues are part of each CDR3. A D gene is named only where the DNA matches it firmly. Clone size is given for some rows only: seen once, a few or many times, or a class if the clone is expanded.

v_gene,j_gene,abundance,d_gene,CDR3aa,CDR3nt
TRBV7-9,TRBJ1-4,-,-,CASKGATWDEKLFF,TGTGCCAGCAAAGGGGCTACCTGGGATGAAAAACTGTTTTTT
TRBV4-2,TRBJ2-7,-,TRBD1,CASSQNQGADEQYF,TGTGCCAGCAGCCAAAATCAGGGGGCCGACGAGCAGTACTTC
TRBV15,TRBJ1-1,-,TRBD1,CATSRADRGYTEAFF,TGTGCCACCAGCAGGGCTGACAGGGGGTACACTGAAGCTTTCTTT
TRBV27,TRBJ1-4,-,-,CASKGEYNEKLFF,TGTGCCAGCAAGGGGGAATATAATGAAAAACTGTTTTTT
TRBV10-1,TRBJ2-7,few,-,CATAGTAPEQYF,TGCGCCACCGCCGGGACCGCTCCCGAGCAGTACTTC
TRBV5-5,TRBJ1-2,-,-,CASSPALGGYTF,TGTGCCAGCAGCCCTGCCTTGGGTGGCTACACCTTC
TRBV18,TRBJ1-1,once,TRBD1,CASSLGTDEAFF,TGTGCCAGCTCCCTTGGGACAGATGAAGCTTTCTTT
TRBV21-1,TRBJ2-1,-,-,CASSPRGRLAGVGEQFF,TGTGCCAGCAGCCCCCGGGGCAGGCTAGCGGGAGTAGGGGAGCAGTTCTTC
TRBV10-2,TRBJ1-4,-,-,CASSERTKMRELFF,TGCGCCAGCAGTGAACGGACAAAGATGAGGGAACTGTTTTTT
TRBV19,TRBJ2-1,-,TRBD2,CASSMIAGGYNEQFF,TGTGCCAGTAGTATGATAGCGGGAGGGTACAATGAGCAGTTCTTC
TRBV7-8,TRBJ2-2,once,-,CASSPADYSTGELFF,TGTGCCAGCAGCCCAGCGGACTATTCAACCGGGGAGCTGTTTTTT
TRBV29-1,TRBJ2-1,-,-,CSVARVGEQFF,TGCAGCGTGGCTAGGGTCGGTGAGCAGTTCTTC
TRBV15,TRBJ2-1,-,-,CATSRDSWGSLYNEQFF,TGTGCCACCAGCAGAGATAGCTGGGGTAGCCTGTACAATGAGCAGTTCTTC
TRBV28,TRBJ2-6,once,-,CASTTFDGANVLTF,TGTGCCAGCACCACATTCGATGGGGCCAACGTCCTGACTTTC
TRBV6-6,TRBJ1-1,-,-,CASSTLTVHTEAFF,TGTGCCAGCAGTACCCTTACAGTGCACACTGAAGCTTTCTTT
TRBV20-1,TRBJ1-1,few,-,CLRGGTEAFF,TGCTTACGGGGTGGCACTGAAGCTTTCTTT